Here is one T cell receptor beta chain with its context. What it recognizes is unknown. This CDR3 is also generated by other DNA sequences in the sample. It was with 60 Vbeta and 13 Jbeta primers that the PCR ran. The data were produced by immunoSEQ multiplex PCR, yet TCRdb's version contains in-frame clones alone and is incomplete. The top ten hold roughly 8.6% of the sample, which has over 100,000 clones, over 50% seen once. The germline V gene encodes CDR1 LNHDA and CDR2 SQIVND (reference sequence). Trimming removed 8 bases from V and 3 bases from J; junction bases left unmatched: 6. The CDR3 loop spans 13 amino acids. The sample is drawn from a study of cytomegalovirus exposure and HLA in healthy donors. Study-wide points: The study listed 164 cytomegalovirus-associated TCR beta chains.

This sequence joins TRBV19 and TRBJ1-2, with 7 bases lining up with TRBD1. The sequencing input was PBMCs. The clonotype was recovered from a woman aged 40 to 50 in good health and CMV-seropositive. In nucleotides, the CDR3 is TGTGCCAGTCTAGGGGGCCCCGACTATGGCTACACCTTC. It encodes CASLGGPDYGYTF.